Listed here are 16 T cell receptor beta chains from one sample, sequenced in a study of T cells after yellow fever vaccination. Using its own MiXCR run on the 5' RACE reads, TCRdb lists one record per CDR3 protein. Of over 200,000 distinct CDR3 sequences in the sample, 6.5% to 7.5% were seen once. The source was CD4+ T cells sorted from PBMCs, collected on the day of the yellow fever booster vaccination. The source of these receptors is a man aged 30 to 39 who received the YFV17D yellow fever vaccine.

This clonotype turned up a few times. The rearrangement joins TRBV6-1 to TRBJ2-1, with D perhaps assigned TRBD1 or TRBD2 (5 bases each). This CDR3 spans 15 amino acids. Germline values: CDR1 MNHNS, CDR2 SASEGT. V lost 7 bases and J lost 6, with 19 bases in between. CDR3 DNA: TGTGCCAGCACCTCCCGCGAGGGGATTCGCAATGAGCAGTTCTTC. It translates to CASTSREGIRNEQFF.

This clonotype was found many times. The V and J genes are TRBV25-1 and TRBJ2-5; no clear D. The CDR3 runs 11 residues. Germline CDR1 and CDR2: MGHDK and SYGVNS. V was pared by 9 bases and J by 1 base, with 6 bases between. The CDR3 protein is CARNPQETQYF. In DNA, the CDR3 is TGTGCCAGGAACCCCCAAGAGACCCAGTACTTC.

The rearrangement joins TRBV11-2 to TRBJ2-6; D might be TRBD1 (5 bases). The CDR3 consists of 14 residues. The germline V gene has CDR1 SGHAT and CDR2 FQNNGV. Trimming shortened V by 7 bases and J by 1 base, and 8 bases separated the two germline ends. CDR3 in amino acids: CASTSGSGANVLTF. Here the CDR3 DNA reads TGTGCCAGCACCTCAGGGTCTGGGGCCAACGTCCTGACTTTC.

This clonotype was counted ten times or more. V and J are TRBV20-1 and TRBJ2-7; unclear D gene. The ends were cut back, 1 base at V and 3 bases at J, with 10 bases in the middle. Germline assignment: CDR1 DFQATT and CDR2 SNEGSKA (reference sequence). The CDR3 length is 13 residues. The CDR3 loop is CSARVEPLYEQYF. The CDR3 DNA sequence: TGCAGTGCTAGAGTGGAACCCCTCTACGAGCAGTACTTC.

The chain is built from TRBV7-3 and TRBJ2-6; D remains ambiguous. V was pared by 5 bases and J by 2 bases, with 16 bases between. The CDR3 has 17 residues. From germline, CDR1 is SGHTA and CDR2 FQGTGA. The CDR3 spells CASSPQNGVAGANVLTF. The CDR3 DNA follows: TGTGCCAGCAGCCCCCAAAATGGAGTAGCTGGGGCCAACGTCCTGACTTTC.

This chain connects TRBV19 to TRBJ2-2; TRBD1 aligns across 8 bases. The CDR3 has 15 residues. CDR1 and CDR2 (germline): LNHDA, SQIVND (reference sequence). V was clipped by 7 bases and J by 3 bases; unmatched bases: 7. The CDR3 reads CASNTPGQDTGELFF. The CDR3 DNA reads TGTGCCAGTAACACCCCGGGACAGGACACCGGGGAGCTGTTTTTT.

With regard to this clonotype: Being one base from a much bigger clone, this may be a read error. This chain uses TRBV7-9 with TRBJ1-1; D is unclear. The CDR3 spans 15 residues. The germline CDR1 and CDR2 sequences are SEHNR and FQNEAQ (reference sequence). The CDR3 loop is CVSINFSGSNTEAFF. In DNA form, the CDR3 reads TGTGTCAGCATAAATTTCTCTGGGTCGAACACTGAAGCTTTCTTT.

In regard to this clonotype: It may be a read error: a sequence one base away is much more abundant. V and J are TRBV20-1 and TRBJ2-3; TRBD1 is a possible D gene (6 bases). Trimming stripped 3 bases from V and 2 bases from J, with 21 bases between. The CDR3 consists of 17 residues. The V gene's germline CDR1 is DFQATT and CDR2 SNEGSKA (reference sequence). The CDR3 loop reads CSARIPRTVGFTDTQYF. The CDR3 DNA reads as TGCAGTGCTAGGATTCCTCGGACAGTGGGCTTCACAGATACGCAGTATTTT.

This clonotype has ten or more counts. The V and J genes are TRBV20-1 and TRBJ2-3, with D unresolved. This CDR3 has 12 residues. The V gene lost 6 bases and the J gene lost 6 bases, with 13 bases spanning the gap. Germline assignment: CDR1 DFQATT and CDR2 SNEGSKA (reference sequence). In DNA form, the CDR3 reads TGCAGTGCCCTTAATAAACCCGATACGCAGTATTTT. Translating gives CSALNKPDTQYF.

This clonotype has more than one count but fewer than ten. CDR3 protein: CASSVGGTGVDEQFF. In DNA, the CDR3 is TGTGCCAGCAGCGTAGGCGGGACAGGGGTGGATGAGCAGTTCTTC. The chain employs TRBV9 and TRBJ2-1, with 10 positions matching TRBD1. This CDR3 has 15 amino acids. CDR1 SGDLS and CDR2 YYNGEE come from the germline V gene. The V and J ends lost 0 bases and 8 bases, in that order; junction bases with no gene match: 5.

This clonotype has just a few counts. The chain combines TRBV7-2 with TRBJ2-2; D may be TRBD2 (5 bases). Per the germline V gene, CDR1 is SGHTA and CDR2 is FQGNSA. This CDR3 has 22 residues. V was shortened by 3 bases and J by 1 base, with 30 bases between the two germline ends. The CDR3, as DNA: TGTGCCAGCAGCTTTTACCCCCTTATCCGGACTGGAAGCGGAGAGAACACCGGGGAGCTGTTTTTT. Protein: CASSFYPLIRTGSGENTGELFF.

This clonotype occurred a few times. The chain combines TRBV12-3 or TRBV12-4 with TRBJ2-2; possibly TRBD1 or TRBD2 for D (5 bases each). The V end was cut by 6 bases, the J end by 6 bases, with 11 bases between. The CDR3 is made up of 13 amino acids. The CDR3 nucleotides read TGTGCCAGCAGCCCCCGAGGGGCCGGGGAGCTGTTTTTT. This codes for CASSPRGAGELFF.

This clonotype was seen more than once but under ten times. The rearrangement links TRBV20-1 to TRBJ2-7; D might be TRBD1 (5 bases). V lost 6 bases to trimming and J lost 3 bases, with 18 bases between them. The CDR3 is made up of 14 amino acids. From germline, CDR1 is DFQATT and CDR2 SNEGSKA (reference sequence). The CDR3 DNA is TGCAGTGCGAGTAATACCAGGGTTCTCTACGAGCAGTACTTC. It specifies CSASNTRVLYEQYF.

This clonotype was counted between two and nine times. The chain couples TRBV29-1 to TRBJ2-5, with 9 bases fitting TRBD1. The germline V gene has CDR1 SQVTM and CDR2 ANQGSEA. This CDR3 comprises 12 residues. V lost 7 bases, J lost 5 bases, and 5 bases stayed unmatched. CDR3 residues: CSATGGGETQYF. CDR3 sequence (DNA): TGCAGCGCAACAGGGGGCGGTGAGACCCAGTACTTC.

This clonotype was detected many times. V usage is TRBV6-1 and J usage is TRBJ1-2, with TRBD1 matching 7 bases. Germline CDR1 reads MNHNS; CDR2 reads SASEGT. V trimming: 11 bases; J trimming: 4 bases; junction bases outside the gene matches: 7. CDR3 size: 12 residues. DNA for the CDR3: TGTGCCGCGGACAGGAACCGCTATGGCTACACCTTC. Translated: CAADRNRYGYTF.

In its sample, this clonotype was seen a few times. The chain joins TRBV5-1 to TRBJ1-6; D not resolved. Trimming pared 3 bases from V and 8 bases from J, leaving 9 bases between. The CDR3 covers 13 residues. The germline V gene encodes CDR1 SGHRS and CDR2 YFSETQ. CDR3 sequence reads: CASSSTEDSPLHF. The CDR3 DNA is TGCGCCAGCAGCTCAACTGAGGATTCACCCCTCCACTTT.